Listed below are T cell receptor beta chains from one sample, sequenced in a study of T cells in Graves' hyperthyroidism and ophthalmopathy. TCRdb analysed the multiplex PCR reads with MiXCR anew, one entry per CDR3 protein. The data show around 350,000 distinct CDR3 sequences, about 19% seen once. Material: blood. The receptors here all came from a woman aged 18-29 years with Graves' hyperthyroidism. Both conserved end residues are trimmed from each CDR3. D genes are given only for firm matches.

v_gene	d_gene	j_gene	CDR3aa
TRBV7-3	NA	TRBJ1-1	ASSVKMGREAF
TRBV7-8	NA	TRBJ1-2	ASSLGALGGYT
TRBV11-2	NA	TRBJ1-3	ASSLIGTASGNTIY
TRBV3-1	TRBD2	TRBJ2-5	ASSQGETGGGLNQETQY
TRBV6-1	TRBD2	TRBJ2-2	ASSPHTGTSGELF
TRBV6-1	TRBD1	TRBJ1-1	ASSEAWTGEAF
TRBV12-3/TRBV12-4	NA	TRBJ1-5	ASSPNRQVNQPQH
TRBV28	NA	TRBJ2-7	ASSFRGIYEQY
TRBV6-1	NA	TRBJ2-7	ASSVGGQSYEQY
TRBV7-2	TRBD1	TRBJ2-7	ASSLGAGGRREQY
TRBV30	NA	TRBJ2-5	AWSADHKETQY
TRBV6-1	NA	TRBJ2-3	ASSRDTTDTQY
TRBV6-5	NA	TRBJ1-1	ASSFGGLAEAF
TRBV19	TRBD1	TRBJ1-5	ASSDDRGASQPQH
TRBV6-5	NA	TRBJ2-2	ASSYLRGNTGELF
TRBV5-1	NA	TRBJ2-2	ASSLVASRELF
TRBV12-3/TRBV12-4	TRBD1	TRBJ1-2	ASSLAGGGYGYT
TRBV20-1	NA	TRBJ1-2	SAPTGGYPNYGYT
TRBV12-3/TRBV12-4	TRBD1	TRBJ2-7	ASIGRGWEQY